This T cell receptor (beta chain) was retrieved from a study of neurological immune-mediated disorders. Study-wide results and caveats: In multiple sclerosis patients, the repertoire cluster was unrelated to clinical or MRI findings.

This clonotype was detected ten times or more. Its antigen is not known. The unsorted libraries originated from 2 million PBMCs kept at -80 C. The cDNA was synthesized by means of template-switch 5'RACE, which was carried out with 10-nucleotide random UMIs. Each CDR3 protein gets one entry after TCRdb re-called the 5' RACE reads with MiXCR. The repertoire includes about 65,000 distinct CDR3 sequences, under 5% of them detected once, and about 2.4% sits in the top ten. This receptor was identified in a man between 45 and 60 years old with multiple sclerosis. The sample consisted of PBMCs.

CDR3 nucleotides: TGTGCCAGCAGCCAACAGGGTACCCCGCACGCTGAAGCTTTCTTT. As protein: CASSQQGTPHAEAFF. The chain combines TRBV5-6 with TRBJ1-1, with D perhaps TRBD1 (6 bases). With 4 bases removed from V and 6 bases from J, the gap between germline ends came to 19 bases. This CDR3 contains 15 residues. Looked up from germline, CDR1 is SGHDT and CDR2 is YYEEEE.